This T cell receptor beta chain was documented in a study of cytomegalovirus exposure and HLA in healthy donors. Points from the study as a whole: An Asian-associated ancestry cluster reportedly showed fewer N-insertions than the approximately 700-donor mean in a later analysis. TCR beta V- and J-gene trimming was later associated with a missense DCLRE1C variant.

The CDR3 runs to 13 residues. Germline lookup yields CDR1 SGHRS and CDR2 YFSETQ. Trimming shortened V by 3 bases and J by 0 bases, and 7 bases separated the two germline ends. Amplification used 60 Vbeta primers and 13 Jbeta primers. Assay used: immunoSEQ multiplex PCR; TCRdb lists only in-frame clones, some missing. The data contain some 200,000 clones, approximately 84% of them singletons. This clone showed up just a few times. Its antigen is not known. This rearrangement joins TRBV5-1 to TRBJ2-7, with D possibly matching TRBD2 (5 bases). The TCR was taken from a man aged 50 to 59 in good health and CMV-seronegative. Sequenced: PBMCs. CDR3 protein: CASSYGDSYEQYF. CDR3 DNA: TGCGCCAGCAGCTACGGGGACTCCTACGAGCAGTACTTC. Full variable domain (outside the CDR3, taken from reference TRBV5-1 and TRBJ2-7): KAGVTQTPRYLIKTRGQQVTLSCSPISGHRSVSWYQQTPGQGLQFLFEYFSETQRNKGNFPGRFSGRQFSNSRSEMNVSTLELGDSALYLCASSYGDSYEQYFGPGTRLTVT.